This T cell receptor beta chain was obtained from a study of Ad26.COV2.S vaccination and SARS-CoV-2 variants. Overall study context: The donor belonged to the COV1001 Ad26.COV2.S trial arm. Study-level results: Post-vaccination spike-specific CD8+ and CD4+ T cell responses reportedly had substantial breadth.

Assay used: immunoSEQ multiplex PCR; TCRdb lists only in-frame clones, some missing. The table shows roughly 350,000 clones, with about 87% occurring only once. The germline CDR1 and CDR2 sequences are SGHTA and FQGTGA. There are 14 residues in the CDR3. About this clone itself: The antigen remains unidentified. The junction does not match germline at one end; this may be a read error.

Treatment: 15 to 20 received Ad26.COV2.S at low or high dose, single or two shots; about five received placebo; per-sample allocation not given. Following the first vaccine or placebo injection, samples were taken on day 63. In Boston, an adult donor aged 18-55 years took part. The source is a person between 18 and 60 years old who received the Ad26.COV2.S COVID-19 vaccine or a placebo. The sequencing used peripheral blood, collected in a trial of Ad26.COV2.S vaccine versus placebo. V usage is TRBV7-3 and J usage is TRBJ1-5; the match to TRBD1 covers 7 bases. The CDR3: CASSITGVNQPQHF. The CDR3 DNA sequence: TGTGCCAGCAGCATAACAGGGGTCAATCAGCCCCAGCATTTT.